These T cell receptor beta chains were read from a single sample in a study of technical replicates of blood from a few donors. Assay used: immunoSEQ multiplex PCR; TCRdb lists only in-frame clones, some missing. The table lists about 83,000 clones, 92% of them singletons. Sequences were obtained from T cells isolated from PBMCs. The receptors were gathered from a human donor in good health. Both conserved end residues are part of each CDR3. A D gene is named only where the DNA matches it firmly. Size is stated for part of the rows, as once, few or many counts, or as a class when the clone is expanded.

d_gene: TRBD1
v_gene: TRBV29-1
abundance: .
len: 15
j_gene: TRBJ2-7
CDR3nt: TGCAGCGTTGTGGATGCCGGGACAGGGGGCTACGAGCAGTACTTC
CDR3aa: CSVVDAGTGGYEQYF

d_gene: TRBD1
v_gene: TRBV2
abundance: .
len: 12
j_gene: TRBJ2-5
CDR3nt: TGTGCCATTTCGCCGGACAGGGGGCCCCAGTACTTC
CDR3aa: CAISPDRGPQYF

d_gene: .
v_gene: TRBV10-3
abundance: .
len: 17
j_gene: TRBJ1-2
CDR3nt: TGTGCCATCATCGAAGCCCATGCGACAGGCACCACCAAGGGCTACACCTTC
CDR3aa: CAIIEAHATGTTKGYTF

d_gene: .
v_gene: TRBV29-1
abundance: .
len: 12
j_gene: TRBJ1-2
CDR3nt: TGCAGCGTTTATGAGGGTAGTTATGGCTACACCTTC
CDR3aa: CSVYEGSYGYTF

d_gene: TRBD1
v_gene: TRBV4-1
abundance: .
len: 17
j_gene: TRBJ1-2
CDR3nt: TGCGCCAGCAGCCAAGATAGAGTTTTGAGGACAGGCTATGGCTACACCTTC
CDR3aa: CASSQDRVLRTGYGYTF

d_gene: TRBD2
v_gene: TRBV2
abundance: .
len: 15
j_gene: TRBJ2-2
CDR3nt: TGTGCCAGCAGGAGGACTAGGGAGGATGCCGGGGAGCTGTTTTTT
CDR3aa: CASRRTREDAGELFF

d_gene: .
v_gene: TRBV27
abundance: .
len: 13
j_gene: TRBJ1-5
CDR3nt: TGTGCCAGCAGTTTTACCGCGCGGGAGCCCCAGCATTTT
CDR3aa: CASSFTAREPQHF

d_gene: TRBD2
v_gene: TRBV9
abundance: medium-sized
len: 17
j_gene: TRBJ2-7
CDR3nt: TGTGCCAGCAGCCCACTCAGCACCGGGACTAGCACCTTCGAGCAGTACTTC
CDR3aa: CASSPLSTGTSTFEQYF

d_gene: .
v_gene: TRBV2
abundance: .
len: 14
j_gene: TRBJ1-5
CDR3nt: TGTGCCAGCACCAAGGACAGTAGCAATCAGCCCCAGCATTTT
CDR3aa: CASTKDSSNQPQHF

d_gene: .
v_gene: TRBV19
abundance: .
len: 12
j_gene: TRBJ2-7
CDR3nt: TGTGCCAGCGGACTTTTAGGGGGCGAGCAGTACTTC
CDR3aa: CASGLLGGEQYF

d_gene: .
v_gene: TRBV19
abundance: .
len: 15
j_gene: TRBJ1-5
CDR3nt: TGTGCCAGTAGTACCCACAGGGCATATAATCAGCCCCAGCATTTT
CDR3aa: CASSTHRAYNQPQHF

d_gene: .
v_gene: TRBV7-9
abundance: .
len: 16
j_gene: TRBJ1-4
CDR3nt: TGTGCCAGCAGCTTAGCTGGGGGGGCAACTAATGAAAAACTGTTTTTT
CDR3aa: CASSLAGGATNEKLFF

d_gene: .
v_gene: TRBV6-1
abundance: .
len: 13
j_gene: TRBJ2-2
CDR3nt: TGTGCCAGCAGTGGGACATATACCGGGGAGCTGTTTTTT
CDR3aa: CASSGTYTGELFF

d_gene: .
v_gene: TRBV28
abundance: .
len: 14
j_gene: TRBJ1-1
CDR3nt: TGTGCCAGCAGAATCGACAGAGGGAACACTGAAGCTTTCTTT
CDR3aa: CASRIDRGNTEAFF

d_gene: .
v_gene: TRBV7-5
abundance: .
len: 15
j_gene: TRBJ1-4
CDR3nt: TGTGTCAGAAGCTTAGACCCTATTGGGGAGGAAAAACTGTTTTTT
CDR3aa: CVRSLDPIGEEKLFF

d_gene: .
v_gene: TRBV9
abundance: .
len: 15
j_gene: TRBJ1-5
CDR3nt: TGTGCCAGCAGCGCTGAGACAGGAGTCAATCAGCCCCAGCATTTT
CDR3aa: CASSAETGVNQPQHF

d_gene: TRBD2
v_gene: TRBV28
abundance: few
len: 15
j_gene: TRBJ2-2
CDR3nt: TGTGCCAGCAGTTTAGGCGGGAGAGACACCGGGGAGCTGTTTTTT
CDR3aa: CASSLGGRDTGELFF